The 2 T cell receptor beta chains below all came from one sample that was sequenced in a study of blood T cell repertoires in COVID-19. Only in-frame clones appear in the TCRdb table, and some are missing; sequencing was by immunoSEQ multiplex PCR. Of over 90,000 clones detected, about 74% appear once; the ten largest clones hold 3% to 4.5%. Material: peripheral blood. The receptors originated from a man in his 70s with COVID-19, enrolled during active disease.

This chain uses TRBV11-2 with TRBJ2-1; 7 nucleotides align to TRBD1. The V gene end was trimmed by 4 bases and the J gene end by 0 bases; junction bases not matched to a gene: 3. The CDR3 is 15 amino acids. CDR1 is SGHAT, CDR2 FQNNGV, per germline. CDR3 sequence (DNA): TGTGCCAGCAGCTCACAGGGGAGCTCCTACAATGAGCAGTTCTTC. Translated: CASSSQGSSYNEQFF. The whole variable domain, filled in from reference TRBV11-2 and TRBJ2-1, reads EAGVAQSPRYKIIEKRQSVAFWCNPISGHATLYWYQQILGQGPKLLIQFQNNGVVDDSQLPKDRFSAERLKGVDSTLKIQPAKLEDSAVYLCASSSQGSSYNEQFFGPGTRLTVL.

The CDR3 is CASSPGQGVSNQPQHF. CDR3 coding DNA: TGTGCCAGCTCACCGGGACAGGGTGTTAGTAATCAGCCCCAGCATTTT. The chain employs TRBV18 and TRBJ1-5, with 9 bases matching TRBD1. The V gene end was trimmed by 3 bases and the J gene end by 4 bases; junction bases not matched to a gene: 7. Germline V CDR1 and CDR2: KGHSH, LQKENI. The CDR3 is 16 residues long.